The 32 T cell receptor beta chains listed next were all sequenced from one sample in a study of blood T cell repertoires in COVID-19. Only in-frame clones appear in the TCRdb table, and some are missing; sequencing was by immunoSEQ multiplex PCR. The profile shows about 45,000 clones, roughly three quarters of them singletons. Sequenced: peripheral blood. These receptors were collected from a man between 65 and 85 years old with acute or convalescent COVID-19.

The V call is TRBV4-3, the J call TRBJ1-2; TRBD1 is a possible D gene (6 bases). The CDR3 has 14 residues. V gave up 4 bases and J gave up 2 bases, with 11 bases separating them. The germline V gene has CDR1 LGHNA and CDR2 YSLEER. The CDR3 bases are TGCGCCAGCAGCCCCCGACAGGCGAACTATGGCTACACCTTC. Its protein is CASSPRQANYGYTF.

V is TRBV27 and J is TRBJ2-7; 8 nucleotides align to TRBD1. This CDR3 has 14 residues. The ends lost 0 bases at V and 5 bases at J; junction bases unmatched: 3. Per germline, CDR1 MNHEY and CDR2 SMNVEV (reference sequence). The CDR3 region has the DNA TGTGCCAGCAGTTTATCCTCGGACAGGGACGAGCAGTACTTC. It translates to CASSLSSDRDEQYF.

This sequence joins TRBV2 and TRBJ1-3, with 10 nucleotides matching TRBD1. The length of the CDR3 is 15 residues. V lost 4 bases and J lost 4; bases outside the gene matches: 4. CDR1 and CDR2 (germline): SNHLY, FYNNEI. CDR3 amino acids: CASSVDRGTGNTIYF. In DNA, the CDR3 is TGTGCCAGCAGTGTGGACAGGGGGACAGGAAACACCATATATTTT.

V is TRBV25-1 and J is TRBJ2-1, with TRBD2 as a possible D gene (5 bases). Trimming took 4 bases from V and 9 from J, leaving 28 bases between them. This CDR3 contains 18 residues. The germline V gene has CDR1 MGHDK and CDR2 SYGVNS. Here the CDR3 reads CASSALTLAPSGGSEQFF. For the CDR3, the DNA is TGTGCCAGCAGTGCGCTCACGCTCGCCCCCTCAGGTGGGAGTGAGCAGTTCTTC. The variable domain in full, completed from reference TRBV25-1 and TRBJ2-1, reads EADIYQTPRYLVIGTGKKITLECSQTMGHDKMYWYQQDPGMELHLIHYSYGVNSTEKGDLSSESTVSRIRTEHFPLTLESARPSHTSQYLCASSALTLAPSGGSEQFFGPGTRLTVL.

This clone was picked up many times. The chain is built from TRBV7-6 and TRBJ1-2; TRBD1 matches at 11 bases. This CDR3 has 17 residues. CDR1 is SGHVS, CDR2 FNYEAQ, per germline. The J segment lost 13 bases and the V segment lost 0 bases, leaving 16 bases of the junction unmatched. CDR3 DNA: TGTGCCAGCAGCTTAGCCTCCCTCATGGGACAGGGGGTTTTCCCCACCTTC. Its protein product is CASSLASLMGQGVFPTF.

The table lists this clone with a few counts. The rearrangement joins TRBV19 to TRBJ2-7; a possible D gene is TRBD1 (5 bases). Germline lookup yields CDR1 LNHDA and CDR2 SQIVND (reference sequence). Trimming pared 4 bases from V and 0 bases from J, leaving 13 bases between. There are 15 residues in the CDR3. The CDR3 sequence is CASSRSDRPSYEQYF. As DNA, the CDR3 is TGTGCCAGTAGTAGATCCGACAGACCCTCCTACGAGCAGTACTTC.

This chain joins TRBV6-6 and TRBJ2-7, with 9 bases identical to TRBD1. The junction had 4 bases not matched to a gene; V was cut back by 5 bases and J by 5 bases. CDR1 and CDR2 from the germline V gene are MNHNY and SVGAGI (reference sequence). This CDR3 is built from 13 residues. The CDR3 DNA reads TGTGCCAGCAGTGCGGGACAGGGAAACGAGCAGTACTTC. The encoded protein is CASSAGQGNEQYF.

The CDR3 loop reads CASTLLTGNTEAFF. The CDR3 DNA sequence: TGTGCCAGCACCCTACTGACAGGGAACACTGAAGCTTTCTTT. The rearrangement links TRBV9 to TRBJ1-1; D may be TRBD1 (6 bases). Per the germline V gene, CDR1 is SGDLS and CDR2 is YYNGEE. The CDR3 has 14 amino acids. The germline V and J ends were trimmed by 6 bases and 1 base, with 13 bases remaining between them.

The V gene is TRBV19, the J gene TRBJ1-1; TRBD1 matches at 10 bases. Germline V gene data show CDR1 as LNHDA and CDR2 as SQIVND (reference sequence). The CDR3 is 13 residues long. After removal of 5 bases from V and 6 bases from J, the junction contained 3 bases not matched to a gene. CDR3 sequence: CASSPGTGAEAFF. CDR3 nucleotides: TGTGCCAGTAGTCCCGGGACAGGGGCTGAAGCTTTCTTT.

The chain joins TRBV30 to TRBJ1-2; 8 positions match TRBD1. V trimming: 2 bases; J trimming: 3 bases; junction bases outside the gene matches: 5. Germline assignment: CDR1 GTSNPN and CDR2 SVGIG (reference sequence). CDR3 size: 14 residues. The chain's CDR3 is CAWSRTGTDYGYTF. The CDR3 DNA reads TGTGCCTGGAGTAGGACAGGGACTGACTATGGCTACACCTTC. Variable domain in full (rest from reference TRBV30 and TRBJ1-2): SQTIHQWPATLVQPVGSPLSLECTVEGTSNPNLYWYRQAAGRGLQLLFYSVGIGQISSEVPQNLSASRPQDRQFILSSKKLLLSDSGFYLCAWSRTGTDYGYTFGSGTRLTVV.

This rearrangement joins TRBV5-1 to TRBJ2-2, with D unresolved. The CDR3 is 12 amino acids. CDR1 is SGHRS, CDR2 YFSETQ, per germline. The germline V and J ends were trimmed by 0 bases and 7 bases, with 4 bases remaining between them. The CDR3 region is CASSLDGGELFF. The CDR3 DNA reads TGCGCCAGCAGCTTGGACGGCGGGGAGCTGTTTTTT.

The chain couples TRBV5-8 to TRBJ1-1, with D possibly being TRBD1 (6 bases). Germline V gives CDR1 SGHTS, CDR2 YDEGEE. Between the trimmed V and J ends, which lost 3 bases and 10 bases, there was a span of 13 bases. The CDR3 has 12 amino acids. CDR3 DNA sequence: TGTGCCAGCAGCTCCAGGGGCCTGCGAGCTTTCTTT. Amino acid sequence: CASSSRGLRAFF.

The chain joins TRBV7-3 to TRBJ1-6, with D perhaps matching TRBD1 (6 bases). V gave up 0 bases and J gave up 4 bases, with 16 bases separating them. The CDR3 has 18 amino acids. Germline V gene lookup returns CDR1 SGHTA and CDR2 FQGTGA. The CDR3 region is CASSLTGRGADYNSPLHF. The CDR3 nucleotides read TGTGCCAGCAGCTTAACGGGGAGGGGGGCCGATTATAATTCACCCCTCCACTTT.

Concerning this clone itself: This sample includes further DNA sequences coding for the same CDR3. The V gene is TRBV6-6, the J gene TRBJ1-3, with TRBD1 matching over 7 bases. After removal of 6 bases from V and 4 bases from J, the junction contained 6 bases not matched to a gene. Germline lookup yields CDR1 MNHNY and CDR2 SVGAGI (reference sequence). CDR3 size: 14 residues. In DNA, the CDR3 is TGTGCCAGCAGCAGCAGGGGGGCGGGAAACACCATATATTTT. Translation gives CASSSRGAGNTIYF.

The rearrangement uses TRBV18 and TRBJ1-2; 7 bases agree with TRBD1. Trimming cost V 6 bases and J 6 bases; bases outside gene matches: 13. Germline lookup yields CDR1 KGHSH and CDR2 LQKENI. This CDR3 contains 15 residues. The CDR3 here is CASSPTGEDRDGYTF. CDR3 DNA sequence: TGTGCCAGCTCCCCCACAGGGGAGGACAGAGATGGCTACACCTTC.

The genes are TRBV6-5 and TRBJ1-2; 7 bases fit TRBD1. The V and J ends lost 7 bases and 2 bases, in that order; junction bases with no gene match: 10. Germline CDR1 MNHEY, CDR2 SVGAGI. The CDR3 totals 15 residues. The CDR3 sequence is CASTTWARGNYGYTF. CDR3 bases: TGTGCCAGCACTACCTGGGCCAGGGGGAACTATGGCTACACCTTC.

This clone came up a few times. The V call is TRBV7-9, the J call TRBJ2-5, with D hard to call. This CDR3 has 11 residues. The V and J ends lost 3 bases and 5 bases respectively, with 4 bases between them. Germline lookup yields CDR1 SEHNR and CDR2 FQNEAQ (reference sequence). As DNA, the CDR3 is TGTGCCAGCAGCTTCGGGGAGACCCAGTACTTC. This encodes CASSFGETQYF.

The chain carries TRBV28 and TRBJ1-3, with a possible D match to TRBD1 (5 bases). V gave up 5 bases and J gave up 0 bases, with 11 bases separating them. This CDR3 region has 15 residues. Germline CDR1 MDHEN, CDR2 SYDVKM. For the CDR3, the DNA is TGTGCCAGCAGTGTGGGGACTTACTCTGGAAACACCATATATTTT. Translating it yields CASSVGTYSGNTIYF.

This chain joins TRBV4-2 and TRBJ1-5; D is uncertain. From germline, CDR1 is LGHNA and CDR2 YNFKEQ. CDR3 length: 13 residues. V shed 3 bases and J shed 1 base, with 4 bases lying between them. The CDR3 DNA follows: TGTGCCAGCAGCCAGGAGAGCAATCAGCCCCAGCATTTT. The encoded protein is CASSQESNQPQHF.

The V and J genes are TRBV6-4 and TRBJ2-2; the D gene is possibly TRBD2 (6 bases). The CDR3 length is 16 residues. V shed 5 bases and J shed 1 base, with 14 bases lying between them. Germline-derived CDR1 and CDR2 are MRHNA and SNTAGT. CDR3: CASSPETRLNTGELFF. For the CDR3, the DNA is TGTGCCAGCAGTCCTGAGACTAGGCTGAACACCGGGGAGCTGTTTTTT.

The gene calls are TRBV27 and TRBJ2-1; 7 bases are a match to TRBD1. After removal of 5 bases from V and 9 bases from J, the junction contained 7 bases not matched to a gene. The CDR3 runs 13 residues. Germline values: CDR1 MNHEY, CDR2 SMNVEV (reference sequence). CDR3 residues: CASSPYNRGEQFF. CDR3 coding DNA: TGTGCCAGCAGTCCATATAACAGGGGTGAGCAGTTCTTC.

The rearrangement uses TRBV30 and TRBJ1-5, with D uncertain. Deletions cut 0 bases from V and 3 bases from J, with 9 bases between. Germline V lookup: CDR1 GTSNPN, CDR2 SVGIG (reference sequence). The CDR3 runs to 14 residues. The CDR3, as DNA: TGTGCCTGGAGTGTAGGTACTAACAATCAGCCCCAGCATTTT. Encoded protein: CAWSVGTNNQPQHF.

The rearrangement joins TRBV7-2 to TRBJ1-2, with D tentatively TRBD1 (6 bases). With 3 bases removed from V and 8 bases from J, the gap between germline ends came to 16 bases. The germline gives CDR1 SGHTA, CDR2 FQGNSA. The CDR3 is 14 amino acids. DNA for the CDR3: TGTGCCAGCAGCTTTTTCGGCAGGGGTCAAGGCTACACCTTC. Translating gives CASSFFGRGQGYTF.

This rearrangement joins TRBV18 to TRBJ2-2, with D hard to call. V was cut by 4 bases and J by 3 bases, with 6 bases left in between. Germline lookup yields CDR1 KGHSH and CDR2 LQKENI. This CDR3 contains 13 residues. Written as DNA, the CDR3 is TGTGCCAGCTCACGATCAGACACCGGGGAGCTGTTTTTT. This gives the protein CASSRSDTGELFF. Full variable domain (outside the CDR3, taken from reference TRBV18 and TRBJ2-2): NAGVMQNPRHLVRRRGQEARLRCSPMKGHSHVYWYRQLPEEGLKFMVYLQKENIIDESGMPKERFSAEFPKEGPSILRIQQVVRGDSAAYFCASSRSDTGELFFGEGSRLTVL.

This clone has a handful of counts. CDR3 protein: CASSLKRGQPQHF. The CDR3 nucleotides are TGCGCCAGCAGCCTAAAACGGGGGCAGCCCCAGCATTTT. The chain employs TRBV4-1 and TRBJ1-5; tentatively, D is TRBD1 (5 bases). This CDR3 contains 13 residues. Per the germline V gene, CDR1 is MGHRA and CDR2 is YSYEKL. Between the trimmed V and J ends, which lost 4 bases and 7 bases, there was a span of 11 bases.

The chain carries TRBV19 and TRBJ1-1; D remains unclear. Trimming took off 4 bases at V and 0 bases at J, with 9 bases between the two ends. The germline V gene has CDR1 LNHDA and CDR2 SQIVND (reference sequence). The CDR3 runs to 14 residues. The CDR3 is CASSTIVLNTEAFF. CDR3 in DNA: TGTGCCAGTAGTACTATTGTCTTGAACACTGAAGCTTTCTTT.

The chain employs TRBV29-1 and TRBJ1-1; D perhaps matches TRBD1 (5 bases). Germline values: CDR1 SQVTM, CDR2 ANQGSEA. The CDR3 loop spans 13 amino acids. V was pared by 3 bases and J by 5 bases, with 13 bases between. The CDR3 sequence is CSVDVGGGTEAFF. CDR3 nucleotides: TGCAGCGTTGATGTTGGGGGAGGGACTGAAGCTTTCTTT.

The chain links TRBV4-3 to TRBJ1-6; TRBD1 matches at 7 bases. The CDR3 is 16 residues long. Germline V gene lookup returns CDR1 LGHNA and CDR2 YSLEER. V was pared by 0 bases and J by 7 bases, with 6 bases of the junction left unmatched. CDR3 in DNA: TGCGCCAGCAGCCAAGATTTGAGGGGGCACAATTCACCCCTCCACTTT. It encodes CASSQDLRGHNSPLHF.

Points on this clone: This sample includes further DNA sequences coding for the same CDR3. V and J are TRBV9 and TRBJ1-1; D is perhaps TRBD1 (6 bases). This CDR3 is 16 amino acids long. Per the germline V gene, CDR1 is SGDLS and CDR2 is YYNGEE. V was clipped by 5 bases and J by 4 bases, with 21 bases between them. In nucleotides, the CDR3 is TGTGCCAGCAGTGCCGAAGGGGGGGGCGCGAGCACTGAAGCTTTCTTT. Translating it yields CASSAEGGGASTEAFF. The complete variable domain, with remaining parts taken from reference TRBV9 and TRBJ1-1, reads DSGVTQTPKHLITATGQRVTLRCSPRSGDLSVYWYQQSLDQGLQFLIQYYNGEERAKGNILERFSAQQFPDLHSELNLSSLELGDSALYFCASSAEGGGASTEAFFGQGTRLTVV.

V is TRBV7-2 and J is TRBJ2-3; tentatively, D is TRBD2 (6 bases). Germline loops: CDR1 SGHTA, CDR2 FQGNSA. The CDR3 totals 16 residues. V was cut by 2 bases and J by 2 bases, with 14 bases left in between. CDR3 amino acids: CASSLLGGVITDTQYF. The CDR3 coding sequence is TGTGCCAGCAGCTTATTAGGCGGGGTGATCACAGATACGCAGTATTTT.

V usage is TRBV7-3 and J usage is TRBJ2-1; 8 bases align to TRBD2. The CDR3 is 16 residues long. Germline V lookup: CDR1 SGHTA, CDR2 FQGTGA. V was pared by 4 bases and J by 6 bases, with 11 bases of the junction left unmatched. The chain's CDR3 is CASSSVAGFGFNEQFF. The CDR3 region has the DNA TGTGCCAGCAGCTCCGTAGCGGGGTTCGGGTTCAATGAGCAGTTCTTC.

The chain joins TRBV19 to TRBJ2-1; maybe TRBD2 (5 bases). Germline-derived CDR1 and CDR2 are LNHDA and SQIVND (reference sequence). The CDR3 has 12 amino acids. V was cut by 5 bases and J by 7 bases, with 9 bases left in between. CDR3 coding DNA: TGTGCCAGTAGTTCGACGGGGAATGAGCAGTTCTTC. Its translation is CASSSTGNEQFF.